The source of this TCR beta chain is a study of identifying expanded T cells in peripheral blood. The study, taken as a whole, reports: Variance in clone template counts between roughly 2-week samples significantly increased with total template count across all healthy donors.

During the collection period, no donor immune events like infections were recorded. V gave up 4 bases and J gave up 3 bases, with 21 bases separating them. The CDR3 sequence is 16 residues long. The germline CDR1 and CDR2 sequences are GTSNPN and SVGIG (reference sequence). The repertoire was sequenced with immunoSEQ multiplex PCR; TCRdb's copy has only in-frame clones and lacks some. This sample carries 55,000 to 80,000 clones, under 85% of them seen once, and the ten largest clones take about a fifth. On this clone: Its antigen is not known.

This clonotype originated in a person aged 18 to 70 in good health. The V gene is TRBV30, the J gene TRBJ1-1; a weak D match, TRBD1 (5 bases). Sequencing was carried out using blood. This CDR3 is CAWTRGGAGLDTEAFF. In DNA, the CDR3 is TGTGCCTGGACACGGGGAGGGGCCGGGTTGGACACTGAAGCTTTCTTT.